A selection of T cell receptor beta chains follows, all from one sample in a study of T cell repertoires in cytomegalovirus infection. TCRdb recomputed calls from the reads with MiXCR, one row per CDR3 protein. The sample has about 310,000 distinct CDR3 sequences, 20% to 25% seen once. For these receptors, no antigen is known. Sample: cultured PBMCs, taken from culture after CMV antigen stimulation. The source is a human donor in good health (CMV status not recorded). Some clones in this sample may be carry-over from other donors' samples. Each CDR3 is given without its conserved first and last residue.

>TRBV29-1
SVEWWTGLQMNTEAF
>TRBV7-4
ASSLMRVIPDEQF
>TRBV4-1
ASSPGKPWGELF
>TRBV7-2
ASRWRANNEKLF
>TRBV7-2
ASSLFKAREAVEQF
>TRBV5-1
ASSLGQGVEAF
>TRBV29-1
SVGGEGDYNEQF
>TRBV5-5
ASSLGLGNQPQH
>TRBV28
ASSFWGDRGTDIQY
>TRBV19
ASKRQVSNQPQH
>TRBV20-1
SARPARAFYNEQF
>TRBV7-9
ASSLGGTGSRPSPFYGYT
>TRBV7-2
ASSSGLARVPY
>TRBV19
ASSLIRGRNTEAF